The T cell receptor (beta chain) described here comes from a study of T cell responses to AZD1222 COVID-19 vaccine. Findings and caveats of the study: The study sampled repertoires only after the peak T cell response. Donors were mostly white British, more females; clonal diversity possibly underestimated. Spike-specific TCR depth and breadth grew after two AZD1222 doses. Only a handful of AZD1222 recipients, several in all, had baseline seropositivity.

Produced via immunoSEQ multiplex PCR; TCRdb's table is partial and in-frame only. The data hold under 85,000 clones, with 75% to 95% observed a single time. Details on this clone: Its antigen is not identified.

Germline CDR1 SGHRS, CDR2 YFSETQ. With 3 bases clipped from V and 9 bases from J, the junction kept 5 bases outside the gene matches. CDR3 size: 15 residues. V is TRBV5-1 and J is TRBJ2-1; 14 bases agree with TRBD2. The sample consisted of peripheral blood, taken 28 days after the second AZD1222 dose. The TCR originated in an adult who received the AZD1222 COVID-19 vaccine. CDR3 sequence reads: CASSSGLAGGFEQFF. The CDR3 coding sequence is TGCGCCAGCAGCTCCGGACTAGCGGGGGGTTTTGAGCAGTTCTTC.